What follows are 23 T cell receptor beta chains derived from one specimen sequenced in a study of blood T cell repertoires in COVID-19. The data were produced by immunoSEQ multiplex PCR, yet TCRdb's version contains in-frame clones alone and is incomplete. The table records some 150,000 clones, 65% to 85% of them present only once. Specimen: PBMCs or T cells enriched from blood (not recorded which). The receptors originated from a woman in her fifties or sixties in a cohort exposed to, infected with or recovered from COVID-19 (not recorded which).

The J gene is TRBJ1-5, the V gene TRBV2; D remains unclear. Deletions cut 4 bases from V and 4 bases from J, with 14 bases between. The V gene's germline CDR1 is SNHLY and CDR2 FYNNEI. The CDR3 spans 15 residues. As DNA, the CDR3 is TGTGCCAGCAGTGTGAGGCGGCCAGAAAATCAGCCCCAGCATTTT. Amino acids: CASSVRRPENQPQHF.

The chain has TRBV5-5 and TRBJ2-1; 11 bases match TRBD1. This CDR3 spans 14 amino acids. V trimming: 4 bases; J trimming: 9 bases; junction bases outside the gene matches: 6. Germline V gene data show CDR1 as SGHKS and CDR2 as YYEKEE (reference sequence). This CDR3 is CASSPRTGGGEQFF. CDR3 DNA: TGTGCCAGCAGCCCACGGACAGGGGGCGGTGAGCAGTTCTTC.

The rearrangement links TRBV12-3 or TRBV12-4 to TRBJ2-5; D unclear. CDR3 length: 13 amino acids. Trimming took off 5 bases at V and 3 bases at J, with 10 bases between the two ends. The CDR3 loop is CASSGSAEETQYF. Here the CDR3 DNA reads TGTGCCAGCAGTGGCTCGGCGGAAGAGACCCAGTACTTC.

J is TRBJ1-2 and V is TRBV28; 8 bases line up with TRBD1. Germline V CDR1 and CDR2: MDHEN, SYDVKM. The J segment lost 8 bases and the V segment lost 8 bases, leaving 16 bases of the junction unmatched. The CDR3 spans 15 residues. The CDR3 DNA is TGTGCCAGCCTGGGGCAGGGGGCCTCCAGGGGAGGCTACACCTTC. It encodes CASLGQGASRGGYTF.

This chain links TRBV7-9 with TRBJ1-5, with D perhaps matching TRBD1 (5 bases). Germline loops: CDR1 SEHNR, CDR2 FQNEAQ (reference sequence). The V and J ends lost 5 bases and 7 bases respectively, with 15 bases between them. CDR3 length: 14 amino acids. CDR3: CASSQAGVYQPQHF. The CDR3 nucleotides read TGTGCCAGCAGCCAAGCGGGGGTGTACCAGCCCCAGCATTTT.

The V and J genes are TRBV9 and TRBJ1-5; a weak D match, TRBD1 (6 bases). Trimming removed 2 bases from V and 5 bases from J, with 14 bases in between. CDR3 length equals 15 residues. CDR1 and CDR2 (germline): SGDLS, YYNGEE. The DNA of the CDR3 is TGTGCCAGCAGCGTCCAGGGGTTTAGGGATCAGCCCCAGCATTTT. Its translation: CASSVQGFRDQPQHF. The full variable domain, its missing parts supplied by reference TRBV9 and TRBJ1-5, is DSGVTQTPKHLITATGQRVTLRCSPRSGDLSVYWYQQSLDQGLQFLIQYYNGEERAKGNILERFSAQQFPDLHSELNLSSLELGDSALYFCASSVQGFRDQPQHFGDGTRLSIL.

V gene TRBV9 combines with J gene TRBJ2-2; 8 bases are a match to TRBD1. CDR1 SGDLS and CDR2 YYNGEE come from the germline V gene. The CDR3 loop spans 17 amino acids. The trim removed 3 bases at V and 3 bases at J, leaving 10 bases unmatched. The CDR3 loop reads CASSADRQGIDTGELFF. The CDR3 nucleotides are TGTGCCAGCAGCGCCGACAGACAGGGGATTGACACCGGGGAGCTGTTTTTT.

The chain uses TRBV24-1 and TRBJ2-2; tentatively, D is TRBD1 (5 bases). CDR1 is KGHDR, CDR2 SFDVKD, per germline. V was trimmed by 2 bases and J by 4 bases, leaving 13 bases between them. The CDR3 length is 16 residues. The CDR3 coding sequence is TGTGCCACCAGTGATTCTGCCAGGGCGAGCACCGGGGAGCTGTTTTTT. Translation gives CATSDSARASTGELFF.

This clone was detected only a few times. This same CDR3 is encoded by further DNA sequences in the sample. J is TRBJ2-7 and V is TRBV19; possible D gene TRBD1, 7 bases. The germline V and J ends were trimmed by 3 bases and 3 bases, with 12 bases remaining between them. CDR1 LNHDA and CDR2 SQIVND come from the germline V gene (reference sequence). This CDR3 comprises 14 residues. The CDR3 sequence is CASSIRQGGYEQYF. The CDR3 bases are TGTGCCAGTAGTATCAGGCAGGGGGGCTACGAGCAGTACTTC.

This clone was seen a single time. CDR3: CASSKNLAPPNNEQFF. In DNA form, the CDR3 reads TGTGCCAGTAGTAAGAACTTAGCCCCACCAAACAATGAGCAGTTCTTC. The gene calls are TRBV19 and TRBJ2-1, with no clear D. V was cut by 4 bases and J by 5 bases, with 18 bases left in between. Germline-derived CDR1 and CDR2 are LNHDA and SQIVND (reference sequence). The CDR3 runs 16 residues.

CDR3 nucleotide sequence: TGTGCCTGGAACGGAGGGGAAGAAAAACTGTTTTTT. Translation gives CAWNGGEEKLFF. The chain recombines TRBV30 with TRBJ1-4; tentative D call: TRBD1 (5 bases). The V gene lost 4 bases and the J gene lost 8 bases, with 11 bases spanning the gap. The CDR3 is 12 amino acids. The V gene's germline CDR1 is GTSNPN and CDR2 SVGIG (reference sequence).

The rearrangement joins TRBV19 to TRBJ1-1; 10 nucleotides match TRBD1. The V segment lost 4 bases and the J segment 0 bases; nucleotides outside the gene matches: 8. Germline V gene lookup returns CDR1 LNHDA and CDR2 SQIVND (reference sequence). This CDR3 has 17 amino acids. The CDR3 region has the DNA TGTGCCAGTAGTAGGCGGGACAGGGGATTCGTGAACACTGAAGCTTTCTTT. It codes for CASSRRDRGFVNTEAFF.

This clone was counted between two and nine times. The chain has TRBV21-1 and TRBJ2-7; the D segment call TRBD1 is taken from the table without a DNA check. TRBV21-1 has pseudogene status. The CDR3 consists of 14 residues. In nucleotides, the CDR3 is TGTGCCAGCAGCAAAAAAGGGGCTTCCTACGAGCAGTACTTC. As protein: CASSKKGASYEQYF.

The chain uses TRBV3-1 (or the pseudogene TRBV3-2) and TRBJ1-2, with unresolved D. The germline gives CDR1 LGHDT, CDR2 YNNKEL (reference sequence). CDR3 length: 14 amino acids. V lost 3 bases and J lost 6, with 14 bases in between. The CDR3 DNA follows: TGTGCCAGCAGCCAGGCGATAGAGCGGCATGGCTACACCTTC. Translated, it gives CASSQAIERHGYTF.

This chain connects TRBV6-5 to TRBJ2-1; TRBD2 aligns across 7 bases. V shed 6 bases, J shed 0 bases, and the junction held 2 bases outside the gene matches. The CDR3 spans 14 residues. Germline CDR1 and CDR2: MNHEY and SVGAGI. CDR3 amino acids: CASRRGSSYNEQFF. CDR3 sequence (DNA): TGTGCCAGCAGGCGCGGGAGCTCCTACAATGAGCAGTTCTTC.

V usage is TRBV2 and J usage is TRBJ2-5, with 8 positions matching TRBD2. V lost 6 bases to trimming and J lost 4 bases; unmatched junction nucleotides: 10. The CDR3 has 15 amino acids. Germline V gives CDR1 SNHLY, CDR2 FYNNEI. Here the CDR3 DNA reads TGTGCCAGCAGCTCAAGCGGGAGCCCCACAGAGACCCAGTACTTC. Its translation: CASSSSGSPTETQYF.

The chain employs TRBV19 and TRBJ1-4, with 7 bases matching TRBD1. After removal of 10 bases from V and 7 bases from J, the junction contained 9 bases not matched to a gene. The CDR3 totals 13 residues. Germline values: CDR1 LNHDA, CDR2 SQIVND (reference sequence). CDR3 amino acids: CATTRGIGEKLFF. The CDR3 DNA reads TGTGCCACTACCAGGGGGATTGGTGAAAAACTGTTTTTT. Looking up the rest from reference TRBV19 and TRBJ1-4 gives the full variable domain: DGGITQSPKYLFRKEGQNVTLSCEQNLNHDAMYWYRQDPGQGLRLIYYSQIVNDFQKGDIAEGYSVSREKKESFPLTVTSAQKNPTAFYLCATTRGIGEKLFFGSGTQLSVL.

In nucleotides, the CDR3 is TGTGCCAGCAGTGAGTCGAGCAATCAGCCCCAGCATTTT. Translation: CASSESSNQPQHF. The chain links TRBV2 to TRBJ1-5; D unclear. With 3 bases removed from V and 1 base from J, the gap between germline ends came to 4 bases. CDR3 length: 13 amino acids. Germline V lookup: CDR1 SNHLY, CDR2 FYNNEI.

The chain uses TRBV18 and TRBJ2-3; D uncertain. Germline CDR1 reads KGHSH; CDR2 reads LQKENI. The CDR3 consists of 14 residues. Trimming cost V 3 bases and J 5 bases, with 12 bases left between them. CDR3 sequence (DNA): TGTGCCAGCTCACCGAACCCCCCCGGAGATACGCAGTATTTT. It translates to CASSPNPPGDTQYF.

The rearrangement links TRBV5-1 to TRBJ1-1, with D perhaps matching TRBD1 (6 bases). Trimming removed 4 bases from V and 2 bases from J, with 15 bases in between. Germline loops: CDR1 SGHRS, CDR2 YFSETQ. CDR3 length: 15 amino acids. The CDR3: CASSVETGSNTEAFF. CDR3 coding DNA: TGCGCCAGCAGCGTGGAGACAGGCTCCAACACTGAAGCTTTCTTT. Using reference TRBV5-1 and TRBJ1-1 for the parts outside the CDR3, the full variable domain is KAGVTQTPRYLIKTRGQQVTLSCSPISGHRSVSWYQQTPGQGLQFLFEYFSETQRNKGNFPGRFSGRQFSNSRSEMNVSTLELGDSALYLCASSVETGSNTEAFFGQGTRLTVV.

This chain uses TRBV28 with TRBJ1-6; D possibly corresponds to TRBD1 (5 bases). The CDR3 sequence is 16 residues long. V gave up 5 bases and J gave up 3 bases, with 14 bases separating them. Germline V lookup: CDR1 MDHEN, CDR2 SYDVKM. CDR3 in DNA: TGTGCCAGCAGTGGACCCCCCGACAGCTATAATTCACCCCTCCACTTT. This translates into CASSGPPDSYNSPLHF.

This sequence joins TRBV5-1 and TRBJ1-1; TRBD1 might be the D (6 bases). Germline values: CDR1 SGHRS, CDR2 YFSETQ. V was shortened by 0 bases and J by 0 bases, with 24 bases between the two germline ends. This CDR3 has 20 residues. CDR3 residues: CASSLARTESHNFLNTEAFF. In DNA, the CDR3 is TGCGCCAGCAGCTTGGCCAGGACAGAAAGTCATAATTTTTTGAACACTGAAGCTTTCTTT.

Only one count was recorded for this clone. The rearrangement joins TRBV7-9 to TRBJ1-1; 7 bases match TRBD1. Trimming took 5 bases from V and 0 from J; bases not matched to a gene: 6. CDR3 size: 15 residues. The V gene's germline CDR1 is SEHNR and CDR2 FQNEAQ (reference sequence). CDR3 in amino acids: CASSPTGALNTEAFF. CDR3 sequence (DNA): TGTGCCAGCAGCCCCACAGGGGCATTGAACACTGAAGCTTTCTTT.